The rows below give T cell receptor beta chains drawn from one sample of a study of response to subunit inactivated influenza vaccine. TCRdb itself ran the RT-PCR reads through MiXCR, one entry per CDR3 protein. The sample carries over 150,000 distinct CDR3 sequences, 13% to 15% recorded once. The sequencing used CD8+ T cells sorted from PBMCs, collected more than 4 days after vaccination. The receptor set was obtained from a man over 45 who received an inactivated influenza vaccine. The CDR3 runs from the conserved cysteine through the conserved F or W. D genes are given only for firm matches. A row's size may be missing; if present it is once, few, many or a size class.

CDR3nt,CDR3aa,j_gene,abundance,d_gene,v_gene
TGCGCCAGCAGCTTGGCCGAGACAGCTAACTATGGCTACACCTTC,CASSLAETANYGYTF,TRBJ1-2,-,-,TRBV5-1
TGTGCCAGCAGGACCGGGACTAGCGGGGGGGCCGGGGGAGAGACCCAGTACTTC,CASRTGTSGGAGGETQYF,TRBJ2-5,few,TRBD2,TRBV11-2
TGTGCCAGCAGTTGGTCTAGCGGGGGAAACAATGAGCAGTTCTTC,CASSWSSGGNNEQFF,TRBJ2-1,few,TRBD2,TRBV27
TGTGCCAGCAGTTTATATCCCCTAGCGGGAGTAAATGAGCAGTTCTTC,CASSLYPLAGVNEQFF,TRBJ2-1,-,TRBD2,TRBV28
TGTGCCAGCAGTTACGGCACGACCTACGAGCAGTACTTC,CASSYGTTYEQYF,TRBJ2-7,many,-,TRBV6-2/TRBV6-3
TGTGCCAGCAGGGCCCCCAATGGGGAGACCCAGTACTTC,CASRAPNGETQYF,TRBJ2-5,-,-,TRBV12-3/TRBV12-4
TGTGCCAGCAGTTACCCAAAGGACGGAACCCATACCCTATCCTACGAGCAGTACTTC,CASSYPKDGTHTLSYEQYF,TRBJ2-7,many,-,TRBV6-2/TRBV6-3
TGTGCCAGCAGCTTGGGACTCGGTTCGTATGAGCAGTTCTTC,CASSLGLGSYEQFF,TRBJ2-1,-,-,TRBV5-5
TGTGCCAGCCGTCGGGAGACAGGGAATGAAGCTTTCTTT,CASRRETGNEAFF,TRBJ1-1,few,TRBD1,TRBV2
TGTGCCAGCAGCTTGTCTGACGGGGGCCCCACAGATACGCAGTATTTT,CASSLSDGGPTDTQYF,TRBJ2-3,-,-,TRBV5-5
TGTGCCAGCAGCCTACCGGCCCACGCGAGCTCCTACGAGCAGTACTTC,CASSLPAHASSYEQYF,TRBJ2-7,few,-,TRBV11-2
TGTGCCAGCAGTTTTTTTATCGCTAGCGGGAGGAGCTCCTACAATGAGCAGTTCTTC,CASSFFIASGRSSYNEQFF,TRBJ2-1,-,TRBD2,TRBV28
TGTGCCAGCAGCTCTCCTAGCGGGAGATACGTCGGCACAGATACGCAGTATTTT,CASSSPSGRYVGTDTQYF,TRBJ2-3,-,TRBD2,TRBV11-1
TGTGCCATCAGTGAAGAGCGGGTCCTCTCCTACGAGCAGTACTTC,CAISEERVLSYEQYF,TRBJ2-7,-,-,TRBV10-3
TGTGCCAGCAGCTCCACGACAGGGGACGTCTACGAGCAGTACTTC,CASSSTTGDVYEQYF,TRBJ2-7,few,TRBD1,TRBV7-2
TGCTTTGCTAGAGATTCGGGGGAAAGCTCCTACGAGCAGTACTTC,CFARDSGESSYEQYF,TRBJ2-7,-,-,TRBV20-1
TGCGCCAGCAGCCCTCAGGCTATGGGGGCGGGTTACTCCTACGAGCAGTACTTC,CASSPQAMGAGYSYEQYF,TRBJ2-7,-,-,TRBV4-3
TGTGCCAGCAGTATCACTAGCCTCAATGAGCAGTTCTTC,CASSITSLNEQFF,TRBJ2-1,many,-,TRBV12-3/TRBV12-4
TGTGCCATCAGTGAGTCGACTTTGACAGGCCTTAATCAGCCCCAGCATTTT,CAISESTLTGLNQPQHF,TRBJ1-5,few,-,TRBV10-3
TGTGCCAGCAGAAGGGCCTTCAGCTCCTACAATGAGCAGTTCTTC,CASRRAFSSYNEQFF,TRBJ2-1,-,-,TRBV2
TGCGCCAGCAGCTTGGTTAGGACAGGGGTTTATTGGCCCTACAATGAGCAGTTCTTC,CASSLVRTGVYWPYNEQFF,TRBJ2-1,-,TRBD1,TRBV5-1
TGCAGCGTGGGGGTCGAGGCACTTTTCTACAATGAGCAGTTCTTC,CSVGVEALFYNEQFF,TRBJ2-1,-,-,TRBV29-1